Listed below are T cell receptor beta chains from one sample, sequenced in a study of human T cells and chemical hapten exposure. TCRdb redid the calling of the RACE reads with MiXCR, one entry per CDR3 protein. Seen here are approximately 180,000 distinct CDR3 sequences, almost 30% observed once, and the top ten hold just under 3%. Sequenced here: whole blood, sampled in connection with sensitization to the hapten diphenylcyclopropenone (DPC). Receptors were obtained from a woman aged 30 to 39 with alopecia areata. Some clones in this sample may be carry-over from other donors' samples. Each CDR3 is given with its conserved first and last residue. D genes are given only for firm matches. Where a row states a size, it is once, few, many or the class of an expanded clone; other rows omit it.

j_call	clone_size	d_call	v_call	cdr3_nt	cdr3_aa
TRBJ1-1	NA	NA	TRBV21-1	TGTGCCAGCCCCAAGACGGACAGGCAGAACACTGAAGCTTTCTTT	CASPKTDRQNTEAFF
TRBJ2-1	NA	TRBD2	TRBV28	TGTGCCAGCAGTTCCGCTAGCGGGAGCTCCTACAATGAGCAGTTCTTC	CASSSASGSSYNEQFF
TRBJ1-1	NA	NA	TRBV7-2	TGTGCCAGCAGCTTAACAGGGCTAATGAACACTGAAGCTTTCTTT	CASSLTGLMNTEAFF
TRBJ1-2	NA	NA	TRBV7-3	TGTGCCAGCAGCGCATGCCGGGACGGATCGAACTATGGCTACACCTTC	CASSACRDGSNYGYTF
TRBJ1-6	NA	NA	TRBV7-9	TGTGCCAGCAACCGGCAGGATTCTTCACCCCTCCACTTT	CASNRQDSSPLHF
TRBJ2-1	few	TRBD2	TRBV6-2/TRBV6-3	TGTGCCAGCAGTTTTGCGGGAGTCTCCTACAATGAGCAGTTCTTC	CASSFAGVSYNEQFF
TRBJ2-3	NA	TRBD2	TRBV10-3	TGTGCCATCAGTGCCCCTGGGTCAGCGGGAGGCACAGATACGCAGTATTTT	CAISAPGSAGGTDTQYF
TRBJ1-1	NA	NA	TRBV7-9	TGTGCCAGCAGCTTCGGAGACTCTAAAGCTTTCTTT	CASSFGDSKAFF
TRBJ1-1	few	NA	TRBV29-1	TGCAGCGTTGCTCTGACGGCTGCCATGAACACTGAAGCTTTCTTT	CSVALTAAMNTEAFF
TRBJ1-1	NA	TRBD1	TRBV29-1	TGCAGCGTTGAGACAGGGGTTATGACTGAAGCTTTCTTT	CSVETGVMTEAFF
TRBJ1-2	NA	NA	TRBV2	TGTGCCAGCCTAGGGGGGCGCGGCTATGGCTACACCTTC	CASLGGRGYGYTF
TRBJ2-1	few	TRBD1	TRBV29-1	TGCAGCGTTATAGGGACAGACTCCTACAATGAGCAGTTCTTC	CSVIGTDSYNEQFF
TRBJ1-1	NA	NA	TRBV12-3/TRBV12-4	TGTGCCAGTACGGGGCCCACTGAAGCTTTCTTT	CASTGPTEAFF
TRBJ2-7	many	TRBD1	TRBV6-2/TRBV6-3	TGTGCCAGCAGTCCCCTCCCTCCGGGACAGGGTTTGGAGCAGTACTTC	CASSPLPPGQGLEQYF
TRBJ1-5	NA	NA	TRBV14	TGTGCCAGCAGCCAATATTTGGTAGTGGGTGATCAGCCCCAGCATTTT	CASSQYLVVGDQPQHF
TRBJ2-7	NA	NA	TRBV6-2/TRBV6-3	TGTGCCAGCAGCTACACCGGCCGCACCGAGCAGTACTTC	CASSYTGRTEQYF
TRBJ2-3	NA	TRBD1	TRBV5-1	TGCGCCAGCAGCTATCGGACAGGGGATGGCACAGATACGCAGTATTTT	CASSYRTGDGTDTQYF
TRBJ1-2	few	NA	TRBV20-1	TGCAGTGCCCCGAATTTTAACTATGGCTACACCTTC	CSAPNFNYGYTF
TRBJ2-1	NA	NA	TRBV7-2	TGTGCCAGCAGCTTACGTCTTTTCTACAATGAGCAGTTCTTC	CASSLRLFYNEQFF
TRBJ1-3	NA	NA	TRBV6-2/TRBV6-3	TGTGCCAGCAACCACAGAAGTAGCGGCTCTGGAAACACCATATATTTT	CASNHRSSGSGNTIYF
TRBJ1-4	many	NA	TRBV20-1	TGCAGTGCTAGAGTGCCCCCAGGGCTGGGTGAAAAACTGTTTTTT	CSARVPPGLGEKLFF
TRBJ2-3	few	NA	TRBV4-2	TGTGCCAGCAGCCTAGCGGTGAAGGGGGATACGCAGTATTTT	CASSLAVKGDTQYF
TRBJ1-1	NA	NA	TRBV9	TGTGCCAGCAGCGTCGGACAGCAGATGAACACTGAAGCTTTCTTT	CASSVGQQMNTEAFF
TRBJ2-5	NA	NA	TRBV2	TGTGCCAGCAGTGAATCCCCCCGTGGCCAAGAGACCCAGTACTTC	CASSESPRGQETQYF
TRBJ2-7	NA	TRBD2	TRBV9	TGTGCCAGCAGCGTAGGTCTAGCGGGACCCGAGCAGTACTTC	CASSVGLAGPEQYF
TRBJ1-1	NA	NA	TRBV28	TGTGCCAGCAGCCCCCCAGGGCGGGTCACTGAAGCTTTCTTT	CASSPPGRVTEAFF
TRBJ2-7	NA	NA	TRBV28	TGTGCCAGCAGTTTCTCGCTCCAGGGCCCGCGGAACTCCTACGAGCAGTACTTC	CASSFSLQGPRNSYEQYF
TRBJ2-2	NA	NA	TRBV28	TGTGCCAGCACCCCCCTCGGGAACACCGGGGAGCTGTTTTTT	CASTPLGNTGELFF
TRBJ2-3	few	TRBD2	TRBV7-2	TGTGCCAGCAGCCGGGGACTAGCGGGTCCCACAGATACGCAGTATTTT	CASSRGLAGPTDTQYF
TRBJ2-7	NA	NA	TRBV6-2/TRBV6-3	TGTGCCAGCAGTTACCGGGACTCCTACGAGCAGTACTTC	CASSYRDSYEQYF
TRBJ2-7	NA	TRBD2	TRBV5-1	TGCGCCAGCAGCTCTAGCGGGGGCGACGAGCAGTACTTC	CASSSSGGDEQYF
TRBJ1-1	NA	NA	TRBV5-1	TGCGCCAGCAGCTCGAGGGGGAGGGACACTGAAGCTTTCTTT	CASSSRGRDTEAFF
TRBJ2-1	few	NA	TRBV28	TGTGCCAGCACCCCTCGGTGGGGCTACAATGAGCAGTTCTTC	CASTPRWGYNEQFF
TRBJ2-1	NA	TRBD2	TRBV15	TGTGCCACCAGCAGAGAAGGTAGCGGGAATGAGCAGTTCTTC	CATSREGSGNEQFF
TRBJ1-5	NA	NA	TRBV10-3	TGTGCCATCAGTGAAGGGGATGGGAATCAGCCCCAGCATTTT	CAISEGDGNQPQHF
TRBJ2-3	few	TRBD2	TRBV18	TGTGCCAGCTCCCGCGCGAGGGAAATAGCGGGAGACACAGATACGCAGTATTTT	CASSRAREIAGDTDTQYF
TRBJ1-6	few	NA	TRBV6-6	TGTGCCAGCAGCCCCGAGGCAGAGGGTTCACCCCTCCACTTT	CASSPEAEGSPLHF
TRBJ1-1	NA	NA	TRBV20-1	TGCAGTGCTTCAAGACGGGGGAACACTGAAGCTTTCTTT	CSASRRGNTEAFF
TRBJ2-5	NA	NA	TRBV7-2	TGTGCCAGCAGCTTTTCCTGGACATCAGAGACCCAGTACTTC	CASSFSWTSETQYF
TRBJ2-4	NA	TRBD2	TRBV6-5	TGTGCCAGCAGTCGCCTAGCGGGAGAGAACATTCAGTACTTC	CASSRLAGENIQYF
TRBJ2-1	few	TRBD1	TRBV3-1	TGTGCCAGCAGCCAAGACCGGGACAGGGTCTTCTCCTACAATGAGCAGTTCTTC	CASSQDRDRVFSYNEQFF
TRBJ2-1	NA	NA	TRBV29-1	TGCAGCGTTTTTTATGTGGCGCAGTTCTTC	CSVFYVAQFF